In its sample, the clone carrying this T cell receptor (beta chain) was seen a few times. The data were obtained in a study of blood T cell repertoires in COVID-19. Overall study context: Acute and convalescent COVID-19 samples came from the United States, Italy and Spain. The analysed material was cDNA or gDNA that came from T cells, B-cell-depleted T cells, or PBMCs.

Only in-frame clones appear in the TCRdb table, and some are missing; sequencing was by immunoSEQ multiplex PCR. This repertoire shows about 150,000 clones, approximately 80% found once; its top ten account for over 5%. Germline V gene lookup returns CDR1 SNHLY and CDR2 FYNNEI. CDR3 length: 16 amino acids. J lost 7 bases, V lost 2 bases, and 14 bases had no gene match. The sequence derives from a man in his 70s who had been exposed to COVID-19. The material sequenced was PBMCs or T cells enriched from blood (not recorded which). The chain has TRBV2 and TRBJ2-7; TRBD1 matches 7 bases. CDR3 bases: TGTGCCAGCAGTGAACGCACAGGGGAAGTTTGGAAGGAGCAGTACTTC. Translating gives CASSERTGEVWKEQYF.